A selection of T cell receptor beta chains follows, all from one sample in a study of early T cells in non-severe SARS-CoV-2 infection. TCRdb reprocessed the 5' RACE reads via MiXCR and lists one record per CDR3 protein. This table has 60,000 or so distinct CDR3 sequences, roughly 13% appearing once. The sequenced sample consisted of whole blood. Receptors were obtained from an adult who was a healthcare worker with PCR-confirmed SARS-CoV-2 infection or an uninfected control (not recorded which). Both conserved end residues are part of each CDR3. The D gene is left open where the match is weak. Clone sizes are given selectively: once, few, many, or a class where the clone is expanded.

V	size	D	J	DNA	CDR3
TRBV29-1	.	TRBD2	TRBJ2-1	TGCAGCGCAGAATCTAGCGGGGAGAATGAGCAGTTCTTC	CSAESSGENEQFF
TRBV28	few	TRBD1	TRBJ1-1	TGTGCCAGCAGTTCTCCTGGACAGGGTTGGCCTGAAGCTTTCTTT	CASSSPGQGWPEAFF
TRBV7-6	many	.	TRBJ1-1	TGTGCCAGCAGCTTGGACAGTATTAACACTGAAGCTTTCTTT	CASSLDSINTEAFF
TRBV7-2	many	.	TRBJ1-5	TGTGCCAGCAGCTTAGTTGGCCCGAGCAATCAGCCCCAGCATTTT	CASSLVGPSNQPQHF
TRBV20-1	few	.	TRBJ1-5	TGCAGTGCGGATCAGGGGCTGCGGCAGCCCCAGCATTTT	CSADQGLRQPQHF
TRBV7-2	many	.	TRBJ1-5	TGTGCCAGCAGCTTACAAGACAGTCTACGCAATCAGCCCCAGCATTTT	CASSLQDSLRNQPQHF
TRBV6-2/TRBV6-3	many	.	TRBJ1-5	TGTGCCAGCAGAGTCCAGGGCTTGGACAATCAGCCCCAGCATTTT	CASRVQGLDNQPQHF
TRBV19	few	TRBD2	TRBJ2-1	TGTGCCAGTAGTCCCAGCGGGAGAGTTTACAATGAGCAGTTCTTC	CASSPSGRVYNEQFF
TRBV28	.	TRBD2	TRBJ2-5	TGTGCCAGCAGTTCAAACGGTGGGCTAGCGGGGGGCCCCACCCAGTACTTC	CASSSNGGLAGGPTQYF
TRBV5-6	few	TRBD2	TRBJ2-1	TGTGCCAGCAAATACTCTAGCGGGAGTAGGAGAAATGAGCAGTTCTTC	CASKYSSGSRRNEQFF
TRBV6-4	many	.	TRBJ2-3	TGTGCCAGCAGGGAAACAGGTTTCAGCACAGATACGCAGTATTTT	CASRETGFSTDTQYF
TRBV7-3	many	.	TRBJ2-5	TGTGCCAGCAGCTTAACTGGTCAGGGGCCGACCCAGTACTTC	CASSLTGQGPTQYF
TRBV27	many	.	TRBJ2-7	TGTGCCAGCAGTTTAACGCCAAGCTACGAGCAGTACTTC	CASSLTPSYEQYF
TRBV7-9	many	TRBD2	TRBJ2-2	TGTGCCAGCCACTCTGGCGGGAGCCGAACCGGGGAGCTGTTTTTT	CASHSGGSRTGELFF
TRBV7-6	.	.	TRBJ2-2	TGTGCCAGCAGCTTATTAAGCCAGGGGAACACCGGGGAGCTGTTTTTT	CASSLLSQGNTGELFF
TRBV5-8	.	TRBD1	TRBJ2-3	TGTGCCAGCAGATGGGACAGATCTAGCACAGATACGCAGTATTTT	CASRWDRSSTDTQYF
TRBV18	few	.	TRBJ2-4	TGTGCCAGCTCACCCGGGACGGACCGGAACATTCAGTACTTC	CASSPGTDRNIQYF
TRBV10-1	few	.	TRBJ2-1	TGCGCCAGCAGTTTTTCCGGGGCTGGTCGTCAGTTCTTC	CASSFSGAGRQFF
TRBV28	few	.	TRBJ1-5	TGTGCCAGCAACACCCCGGCCGGCGGCGGGGGGCCCCAGCATTTT	CASNTPAGGGGPQHF
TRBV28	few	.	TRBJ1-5	TGTGCCAGCAGTTTGGGAGGGGAGCTGGTCAATCAGCCCCAGCATTTT	CASSLGGELVNQPQHF
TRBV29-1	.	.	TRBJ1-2	TGCAGCGTTGTGTGCGGCTACACCTTC	CSVVCGYTF
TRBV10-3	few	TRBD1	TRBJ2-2	TGTGCCATCAGCTTGACAGGGATGGTCGGGGAGCTGTTTTTT	CAISLTGMVGELFF
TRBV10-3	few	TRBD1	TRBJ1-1	TGTGCCATCGCTCCGGGGGGACAGGGGGTGAAAAACACTGAAGCTTTCTTT	CAIAPGGQGVKNTEAFF
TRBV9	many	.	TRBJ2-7	TGTGCCAGCAGCGTAGGCCCAGGGGCTAACGAGCAGTACTTC	CASSVGPGANEQYF
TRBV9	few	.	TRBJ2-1	TGTGCCAGCAGCGTAGTCGGGGGCGGTTCCCATGAGCAGTTCTTC	CASSVVGGGSHEQFF
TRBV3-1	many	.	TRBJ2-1	TGTGCCAGCAGCCACCTGACTCGACTTAGCTCCTACAATGAGCAGTTCTTC	CASSHLTRLSSYNEQFF
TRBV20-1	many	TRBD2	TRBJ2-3	TGCAGTGCTAGAACTAGCGGGATAATCAGCACAGATACGCAGTATTTT	CSARTSGIISTDTQYF
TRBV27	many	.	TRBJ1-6	TGTGCCAGCAGTTCAGGGGTAAGGTCACCCCTCCACTTT	CASSSGVRSPLHF
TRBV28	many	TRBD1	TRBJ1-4	TGTGCCAGCAGACCGGGACAGGGGGCGTTGGCAACTAATGAAAAACTGTTTTTT	CASRPGQGALATNEKLFF
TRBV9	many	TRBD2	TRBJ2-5	TGTGCCAGCAAGACGGGACTAGCGGGAGATTTTGAGACCCAGTACTTC	CASKTGLAGDFETQYF
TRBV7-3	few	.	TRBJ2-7	TGTGCCAGCAGCTTAATCCAGGAAGAGAATTACGAGCAGTACTTC	CASSLIQEENYEQYF
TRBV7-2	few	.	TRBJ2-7	TGTGCCAGCAGCCCCGGTGTCTGGCAGTACTTC	CASSPGVWQYF
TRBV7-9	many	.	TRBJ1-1	TGTGCCAGCAGGGAAGAGGGGGCTGAAGCTTTCTTT	CASREEGAEAFF
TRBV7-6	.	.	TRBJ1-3	TGTGCCAGCAGCTTAGACATGAGCTCTGGAAACACCATATATTTT	CASSLDMSSGNTIYF
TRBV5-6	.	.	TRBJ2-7	TGTGCCAGCAGCTTGAACTTCGAGCAGTACTTC	CASSLNFEQYF
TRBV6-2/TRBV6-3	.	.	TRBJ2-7	TGTGCCAGCAGACTTGGACGGGCCTACGAGCAGTACTTC	CASRLGRAYEQYF
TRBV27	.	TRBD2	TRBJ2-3	TGTGCCAGCAGTTTATGGGGGGGGGTTTCCACAGATACGCAGTATTTT	CASSLWGGVSTDTQYF
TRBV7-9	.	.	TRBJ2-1	TGTGCCAGCAGCTTAACGGCCACGGCCTACAATGAGCAGTTCTTC	CASSLTATAYNEQFF
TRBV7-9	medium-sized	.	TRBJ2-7	TGTGCCAGCAGCTTAGCGGGAGAGCAGTACTTC	CASSLAGEQYF
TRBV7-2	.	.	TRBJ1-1	TGTGCCAGCAGCTTAGTGGGGCCGGGGCGCCTGAACACTGAAGCTTTCTTT	CASSLVGPGRLNTEAFF
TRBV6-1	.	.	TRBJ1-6	TGTGCCAGCAGTGAAGCAGGGCAAGAATCACCCCTCCACTTT	CASSEAGQESPLHF
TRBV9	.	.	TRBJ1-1	TGTGCCAGCAGCCCATCCAGCGGGGAAGCTTTCTTT	CASSPSSGEAFF
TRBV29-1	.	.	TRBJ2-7	TGCAGCGCCAGGGTTGCCTACGAGCAGTACTTC	CSARVAYEQYF
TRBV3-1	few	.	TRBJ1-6	TGTGCCAGCAGCCCCAGGACACTCTCCTATAATTCACCCCTCCACTTT	CASSPRTLSYNSPLHF